This is a list of T cell receptor beta chains from one sample in a study of T cell repertoires in cytomegalovirus infection. No antigen has been assigned to these receptors. MiXCR was run by TCRdb on the reads, yielding one entry per CDR3 protein. This table holds over 100,000 distinct CDR3 sequences, 10% found once. Input material: PBMCs, sequenced either directly or after in vitro stimulation (not recorded which). Every receptor here comes from a human donor in good health (CMV status not recorded). Some clones in this sample may be carry-over from other donors' samples. Each CDR3 is given with its conserved first and last residue. Fields, in order: CDR3 protein, CDR3 DNA, J gene, V gene, CDR3 length, clone size, D gene. D genes are given only for firm matches. Expanded clones are given a class, and other clones once, few, many or no size at all.

CDR3aa: CASSFGSSDTQYF; CDR3nt: TGTGCCAGCAGCTTTGGATCCTCAGATACGCAGTATTTT; j_gene: TRBJ2-3; v_gene: TRBV7-2; len: 13; abundance: -; d_gene: -
CDR3aa: CASSDQEVSVSPLHF; CDR3nt: TGTGCCAGCAGTGACCAGGAGGTTTCGGTGTCACCCCTCCACTTT; j_gene: TRBJ1-6; v_gene: TRBV6-4; len: 15; abundance: many; d_gene: -
CDR3aa: CAISERTYEQYF; CDR3nt: TGTGCCATCAGTGAGAGGACATACGAGCAGTACTTC; j_gene: TRBJ2-7; v_gene: TRBV10-3; len: 12; abundance: few; d_gene: -
CDR3aa: CASSLGGVISEKLFF; CDR3nt: TGTGCCAGCAGTTTAGGAGGGGTTATAAGTGAAAAACTGTTTTTT; j_gene: TRBJ1-4; v_gene: TRBV28; len: 15; abundance: many; d_gene: -
CDR3aa: CASSPRTDSQHF; CDR3nt: TGTGCCAGCTCACCACGCACAGATTCGCAGCATTTT; j_gene: TRBJ1-5; v_gene: TRBV18; len: 12; abundance: once; d_gene: -
CDR3aa: CASSQRGGGETQYF; CDR3nt: TGTGCCAGCAGTCAAAGAGGGGGTGGTGAGACCCAGTACTTC; j_gene: TRBJ2-5; v_gene: TRBV7-2; len: 14; abundance: many; d_gene: -
CDR3aa: CASSSGQGYNEQFF; CDR3nt: TGTGCCAGCAGCTCGGGACAGGGTTACAATGAGCAGTTCTTC; j_gene: TRBJ2-1; v_gene: TRBV5-5; len: 14; abundance: -; d_gene: TRBD1
CDR3aa: CSVEGEETQYF; CDR3nt: TGCAGCGTTGAGGGGGAAGAGACCCAGTACTTC; j_gene: TRBJ2-5; v_gene: TRBV29-1; len: 11; abundance: many; d_gene: -
CDR3aa: CAWSGDLGGNEQFF; CDR3nt: TGTGCCTGGAGTGGGGACCTCGGGGGGAATGAGCAGTTCTTC; j_gene: TRBJ2-1; v_gene: TRBV30; len: 14; abundance: few; d_gene: TRBD2
CDR3aa: CASSFWVGNTEAFF; CDR3nt: TGTGCCAGCAGCTTTTGGGTGGGGAACACTGAAGCTTTCTTT; j_gene: TRBJ1-1; v_gene: TRBV7-2; len: 14; abundance: many; d_gene: -
CDR3aa: CAISESGREAFF; CDR3nt: TGTGCCATCAGTGAGTCGGGCAGGGAAGCTTTCTTT; j_gene: TRBJ1-1; v_gene: TRBV10-3; len: 12; abundance: few; d_gene: -
CDR3aa: CASSHDVGRTDTQYF; CDR3nt: TGTGCCAGCAGCCACGACGTGGGACGCACAGATACGCAGTATTTT; j_gene: TRBJ2-3; v_gene: TRBV14; len: 15; abundance: -; d_gene: -
CDR3aa: CATNGQGDGYTF; CDR3nt: TGTGCCACCAACGGACAGGGGGACGGCTACACCTTC; j_gene: TRBJ1-2; v_gene: TRBV24-1; len: 12; abundance: few; d_gene: TRBD1
CDR3aa: CSARTLQENTDTQYF; CDR3nt: TGCAGTGCTAGAACACTACAGGAGAACACAGATACGCAGTATTTT; j_gene: TRBJ2-3; v_gene: TRBV20-1; len: 15; abundance: few; d_gene: -
CDR3aa: CASRPRELAGGPSYEQYF; CDR3nt: TGTGCCAGCAGGCCCCGGGAACTAGCGGGAGGGCCCTCCTACGAGCAGTACTTC; j_gene: TRBJ2-7; v_gene: TRBV6-1; len: 18; abundance: many; d_gene: TRBD2
CDR3aa: CASSVSPSGANVLTF; CDR3nt: TGTGCCAGCAGCGTATCCCCCTCTGGGGCCAACGTCCTGACTTTC; j_gene: TRBJ2-6; v_gene: TRBV7-2; len: 15; abundance: many; d_gene: -
CDR3aa: CASSPTSGSSNEQFF; CDR3nt: TGTGCCAGCAGCCCGACTAGCGGGAGTTCGAATGAGCAGTTCTTC; j_gene: TRBJ2-1; v_gene: TRBV7-8; len: 15; abundance: many; d_gene: TRBD2
CDR3aa: CASSQGVAEESSYEQYF; CDR3nt: TGTGCCAGCAGCCAAGGTGTGGCGGAGGAGTCCTCCTACGAGCAGTACTTC; j_gene: TRBJ2-7; v_gene: TRBV3-1; len: 17; abundance: many; d_gene: -
CDR3aa: CASTSGEPNQPQHF; CDR3nt: TGTGCCAGCACCTCGGGGGAGCCCAATCAGCCCCAGCATTTT; j_gene: TRBJ1-5; v_gene: TRBV12-3/TRBV12-4; len: 14; abundance: many; d_gene: -
CDR3aa: CASSLNYRGPLFF; CDR3nt: TGTGCCAGCAGCTTAAATTACAGGGGTCCGCTGTTTTTT; j_gene: TRBJ2-2; v_gene: TRBV7-2; len: 13; abundance: few; d_gene: TRBD1
CDR3aa: CASSYGAELTQYF; CDR3nt: TGTGCCAGCAGTTACGGGGCGGAACTAACGCAGTATTTT; j_gene: TRBJ2-3; v_gene: TRBV6-8; len: 13; abundance: -; d_gene: -
CDR3aa: CASSSQRAGGELFF; CDR3nt: TGTGCCAGCAGCAGCCAGCGGGCTGGCGGGGAGCTGTTTTTT; j_gene: TRBJ2-2; v_gene: TRBV7-3; len: 14; abundance: few; d_gene: -
CDR3aa: CASSPNPGNTIYF; CDR3nt: TGTGCCAGCAGCCCAAATCCTGGAAACACCATATATTTT; j_gene: TRBJ1-3; v_gene: TRBV7-9; len: 13; abundance: many; d_gene: -
CDR3aa: CASSLAVGDTQYF; CDR3nt: TGTGCCAGCAGCTTGGCGGTCGGCGATACGCAGTATTTT; j_gene: TRBJ2-3; v_gene: TRBV5-4; len: 13; abundance: few; d_gene: -
CDR3aa: CSARTSGSNEQFF; CDR3nt: TGCAGTGCTAGGACTAGCGGATCCAATGAGCAGTTCTTC; j_gene: TRBJ2-1; v_gene: TRBV20-1; len: 13; abundance: -; d_gene: TRBD2
CDR3aa: CASSLRQGANYGYTF; CDR3nt: TGTGCCAGCAGCTTAAGACAGGGAGCTAACTATGGCTACACCTTC; j_gene: TRBJ1-2; v_gene: TRBV7-2; len: 15; abundance: many; d_gene: TRBD1
CDR3aa: CASSSIFQRGPQETQYF; CDR3nt: TGTGCCAGCAGCTCTATTTTCCAGCGGGGGCCCCAAGAGACCCAGTACTTC; j_gene: TRBJ2-5; v_gene: TRBV7-2; len: 17; abundance: many; d_gene: TRBD2